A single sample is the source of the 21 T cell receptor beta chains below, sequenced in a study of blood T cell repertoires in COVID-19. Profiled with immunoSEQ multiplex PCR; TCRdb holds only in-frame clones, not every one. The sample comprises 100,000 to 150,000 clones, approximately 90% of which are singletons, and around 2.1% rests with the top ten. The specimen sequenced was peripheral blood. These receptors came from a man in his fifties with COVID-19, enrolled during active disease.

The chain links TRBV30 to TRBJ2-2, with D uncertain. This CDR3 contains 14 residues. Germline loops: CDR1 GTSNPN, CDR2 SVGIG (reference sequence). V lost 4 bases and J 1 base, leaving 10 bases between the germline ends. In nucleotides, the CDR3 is TGTGCCTGGACCCTCAACATGAACACCGGGGAGCTGTTTTTT. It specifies CAWTLNMNTGELFF.

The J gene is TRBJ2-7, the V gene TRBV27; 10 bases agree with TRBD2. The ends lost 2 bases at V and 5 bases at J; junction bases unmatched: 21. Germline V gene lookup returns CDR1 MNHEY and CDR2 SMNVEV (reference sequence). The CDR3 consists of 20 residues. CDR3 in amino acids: CASSLLSWALAGPLVHEQYF. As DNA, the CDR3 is TGTGCCAGCAGTTTACTGAGTTGGGCACTAGCGGGGCCGTTGGTCCACGAGCAGTACTTC.

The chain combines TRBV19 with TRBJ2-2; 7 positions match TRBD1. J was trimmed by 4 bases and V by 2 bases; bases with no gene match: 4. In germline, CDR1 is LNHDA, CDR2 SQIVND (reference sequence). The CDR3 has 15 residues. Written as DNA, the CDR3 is TGTGCCAGTAGTATAATGGCAGGGGGCACCGGGGAGCTGTTTTTT. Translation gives CASSIMAGGTGELFF.

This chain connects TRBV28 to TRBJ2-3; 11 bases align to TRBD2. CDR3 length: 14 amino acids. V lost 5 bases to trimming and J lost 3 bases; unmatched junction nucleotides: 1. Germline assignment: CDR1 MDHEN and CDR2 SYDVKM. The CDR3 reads CASSPSGRTDTQYF. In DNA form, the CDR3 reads TGTGCCAGCAGTCCTAGCGGGAGGACAGATACGCAGTATTTT. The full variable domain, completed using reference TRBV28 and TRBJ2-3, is DVKVTQSSRYLVKRTGEKVFLECVQDMDHENMFWYRQDPGLGLRLIYFSYDVKMKEKGDIPEGYSVSREKKERFSLILESASTNQTSMYLCASSPSGRTDTQYFGPGTRLTVL.

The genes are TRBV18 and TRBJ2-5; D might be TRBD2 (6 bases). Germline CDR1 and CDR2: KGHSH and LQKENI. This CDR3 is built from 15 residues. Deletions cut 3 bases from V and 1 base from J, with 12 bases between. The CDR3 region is CASSPGGAGQETQYF. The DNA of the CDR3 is TGTGCCAGCTCACCGGGCGGGGCGGGCCAAGAGACCCAGTACTTC.

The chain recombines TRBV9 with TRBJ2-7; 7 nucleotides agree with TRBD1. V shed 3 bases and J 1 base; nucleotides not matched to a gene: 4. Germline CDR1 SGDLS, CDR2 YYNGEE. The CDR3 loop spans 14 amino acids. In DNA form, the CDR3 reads TGTGCCAGCAGCGCTCTGGACAGGTCCTACGAGCAGTACTTC. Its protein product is CASSALDRSYEQYF.

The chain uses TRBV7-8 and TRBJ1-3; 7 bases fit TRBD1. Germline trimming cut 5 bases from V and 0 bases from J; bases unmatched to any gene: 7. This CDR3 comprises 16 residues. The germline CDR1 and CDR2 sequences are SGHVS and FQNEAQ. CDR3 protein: CASSPTDRVSGNTIYF. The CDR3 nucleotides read TGTGCCAGCAGCCCCACAGACAGGGTCTCTGGAAACACCATATATTTT.

CDR3 DNA: TGCGCCAGCAGCCCAGGGACAGGGAGAGGCTACACCTTC. Its translation is CASSPGTGRGYTF. The J gene is TRBJ1-2, the V gene TRBV5-1, with 9 bases matching TRBD1. Germline V gene lookup returns CDR1 SGHRS and CDR2 YFSETQ. J lost 8 bases, V lost 4 bases, and 6 bases had no gene match. CDR3 length: 13 amino acids. Combining the CDR3 with reference TRBV5-1 and TRBJ1-2 gives the whole variable domain KAGVTQTPRYLIKTRGQQVTLSCSPISGHRSVSWYQQTPGQGLQFLFEYFSETQRNKGNFPGRFSGRQFSNSRSEMNVSTLELGDSALYLCASSPGTGRGYTFGSGTRLTVV.

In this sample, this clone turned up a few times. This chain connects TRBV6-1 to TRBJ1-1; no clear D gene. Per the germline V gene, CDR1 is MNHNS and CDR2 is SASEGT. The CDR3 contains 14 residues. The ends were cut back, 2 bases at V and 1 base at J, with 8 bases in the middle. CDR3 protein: CASSEIRKNTEAFF. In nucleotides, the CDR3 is TGTGCCAGCAGTGAAATCAGGAAGAACACTGAAGCTTTCTTT.

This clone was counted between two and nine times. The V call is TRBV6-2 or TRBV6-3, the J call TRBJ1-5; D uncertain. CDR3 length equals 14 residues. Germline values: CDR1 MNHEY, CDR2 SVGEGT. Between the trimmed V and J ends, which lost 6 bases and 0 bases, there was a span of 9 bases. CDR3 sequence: CASSRDNSNQPQHF. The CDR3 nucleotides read TGTGCCAGCAGCCGCGACAATAGCAATCAGCCCCAGCATTTT.

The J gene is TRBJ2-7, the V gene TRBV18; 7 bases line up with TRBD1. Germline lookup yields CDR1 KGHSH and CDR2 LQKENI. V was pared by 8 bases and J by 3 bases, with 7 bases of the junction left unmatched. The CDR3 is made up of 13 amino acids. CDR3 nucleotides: TGTGCCAGCACCCGGGACAGAGACTACGAGCAGTACGTC. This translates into CASTRDRDYEQYV.

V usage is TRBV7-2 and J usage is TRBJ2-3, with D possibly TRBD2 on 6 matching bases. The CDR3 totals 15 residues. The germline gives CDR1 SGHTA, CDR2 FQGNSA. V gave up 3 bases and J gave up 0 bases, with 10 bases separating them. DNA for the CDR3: TGTGCCAGCAGCTTCGGGGGTCCCAGCACAGATACGCAGTATTTT. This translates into CASSFGGPSTDTQYF. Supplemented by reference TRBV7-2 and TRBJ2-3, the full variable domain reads GAGVSQSPSNKVTEKGKDVELRCDPISGHTALYWYRQSLGQGLEFLIYFQGNSAPDKSGLPSDRFSAERTGGSVSTLTIQRTQQEDSAVYLCASSFGGPSTDTQYFGPGTRLTVL.

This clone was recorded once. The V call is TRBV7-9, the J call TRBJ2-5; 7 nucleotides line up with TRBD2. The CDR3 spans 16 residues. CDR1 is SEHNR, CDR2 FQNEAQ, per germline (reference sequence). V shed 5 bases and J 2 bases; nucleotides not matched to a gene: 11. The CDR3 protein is CASSMREERDQETQYF. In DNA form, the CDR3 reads TGTGCCAGCAGCATGAGGGAGGAGCGGGATCAAGAGACCCAGTACTTC.

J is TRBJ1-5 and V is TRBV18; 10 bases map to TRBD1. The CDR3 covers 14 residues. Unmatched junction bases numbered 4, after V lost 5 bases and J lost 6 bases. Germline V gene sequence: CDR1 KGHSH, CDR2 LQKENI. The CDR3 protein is CASSTTGGSQPQHF. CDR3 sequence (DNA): TGTGCCAGCTCAACGACAGGGGGCAGTCAGCCCCAGCATTTT.

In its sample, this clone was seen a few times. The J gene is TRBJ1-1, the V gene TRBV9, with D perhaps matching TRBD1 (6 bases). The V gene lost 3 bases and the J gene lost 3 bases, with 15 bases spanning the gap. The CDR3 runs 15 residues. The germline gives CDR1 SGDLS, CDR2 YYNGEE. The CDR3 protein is CASSAEGVTDTEAFF. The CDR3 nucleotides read TGTGCCAGCAGCGCCGAGGGGGTTACCGACACTGAAGCTTTCTTT.

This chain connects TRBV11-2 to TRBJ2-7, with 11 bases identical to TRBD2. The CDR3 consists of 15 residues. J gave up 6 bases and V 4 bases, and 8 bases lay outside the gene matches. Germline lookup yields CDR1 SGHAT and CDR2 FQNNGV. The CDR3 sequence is CASSSLSGRGFEQYF. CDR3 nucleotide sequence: TGTGCCAGCAGCTCTCTTAGCGGGAGGGGGTTCGAGCAGTACTTC.

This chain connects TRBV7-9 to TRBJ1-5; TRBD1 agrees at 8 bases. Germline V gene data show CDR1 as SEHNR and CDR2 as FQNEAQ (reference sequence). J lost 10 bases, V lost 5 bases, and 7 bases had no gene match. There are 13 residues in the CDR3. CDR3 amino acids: CASSKDREGPQHF. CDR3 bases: TGTGCCAGCAGCAAGGACAGGGAGGGACCCCAGCATTTT. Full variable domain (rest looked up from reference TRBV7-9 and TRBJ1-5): DTGVSQNPRHKITKRGQNVTFRCDPISEHNRLYWYRQTLGQGPEFLTYFQNEAQLEKSRLLSDRFSAERPKGSFSTLEIQRTEQGDSAMYLCASSKDREGPQHFGDGTRLSIL.

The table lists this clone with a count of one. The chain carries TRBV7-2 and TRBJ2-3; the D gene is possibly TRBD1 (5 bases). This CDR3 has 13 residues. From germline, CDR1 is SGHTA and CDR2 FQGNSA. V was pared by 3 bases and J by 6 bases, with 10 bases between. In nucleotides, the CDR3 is TGTGCCAGCAGCTTGGCAGGGCTGGATACGCAGTATTTT. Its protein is CASSLAGLDTQYF.

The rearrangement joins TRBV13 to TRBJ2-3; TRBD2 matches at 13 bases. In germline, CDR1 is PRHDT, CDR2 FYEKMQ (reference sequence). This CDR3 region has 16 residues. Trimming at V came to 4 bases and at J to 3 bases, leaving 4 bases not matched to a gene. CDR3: CASSYPGLAGTDTQYF. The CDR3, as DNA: TGTGCCAGCAGCTACCCGGGACTAGCGGGGACAGATACGCAGTATTTT.

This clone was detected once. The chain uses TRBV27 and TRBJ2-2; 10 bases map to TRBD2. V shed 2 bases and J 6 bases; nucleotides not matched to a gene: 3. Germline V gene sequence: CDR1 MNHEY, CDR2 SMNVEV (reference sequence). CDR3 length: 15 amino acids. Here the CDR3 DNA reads TGTGCCAGCAGTTTACTAGCGGGAGTATCCGGGGAGCTGTTTTTT. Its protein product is CASSLLAGVSGELFF.

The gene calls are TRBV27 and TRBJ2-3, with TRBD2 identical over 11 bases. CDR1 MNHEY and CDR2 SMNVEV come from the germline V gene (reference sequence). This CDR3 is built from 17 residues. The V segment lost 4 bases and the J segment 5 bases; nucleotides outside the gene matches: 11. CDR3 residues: CASSSGTSGALVDTQYF. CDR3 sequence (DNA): TGTGCCAGCAGTTCGGGGACTAGCGGTGCCCTGGTAGATACGCAGTATTTT.